The 27 T cell receptor beta chains presented below share a single source sample, sequenced in a study of blood T cell repertoires in COVID-19. Generated by immunoSEQ multiplex PCR, the TCRdb table keeps only in-frame clones and is missing some. Counted here are about 240,000 clones, 86% occurring once; the ten biggest clones make up more than 9%. The sample comprised peripheral blood. Receptor source: a man of 80 years or more with acute or convalescent COVID-19.

CDR3 sequence reads: CASSWGTSGPYEQYF. The CDR3 bases are TGTGCCAGCAGTTGGGGGACTAGCGGGCCCTACGAGCAGTACTTC. This chain connects TRBV6-2 or TRBV6-3 to TRBJ2-7; 12 nucleotides agree with TRBD2. The CDR3 extends over 15 amino acids. V was pared by 4 bases and J by 2 bases, with 3 bases of the junction left unmatched. Germline V gene data show CDR1 as MNHEY and CDR2 as SVGEGT.

The chain joins TRBV5-6 to TRBJ1-4; 7 bases line up with TRBD1. Germline V CDR1 and CDR2: SGHDT, YYEEEE. The length of the CDR3 is 16 residues. V was clipped by 4 bases and J by 6 bases; unmatched bases: 12. The CDR3 nucleotides are TGTGCCAGCAGCCTCACTCGACAGGGTGGCGATGAAAAACTGTTTTTT. Amino acids: CASSLTRQGGDEKLFF. The full variable domain, rest sourced from reference TRBV5-6 and TRBJ1-4, is DAGVTQSPTHLIKTRGQQVTLRCSPKSGHDTVSWYQQALGQGPQFIFQYYEEEERQRGNFPDRFSGHQFPNYSSELNVNALLLGDSALYLCASSLTRQGGDEKLFFGSGTQLSVL.

J is TRBJ2-7 and V is TRBV10-3; TRBD1 matches 7 bases. The trim removed 6 bases at V and 2 bases at J, leaving 10 bases unmatched. Germline lookup yields CDR1 ENHRY and CDR2 SYGVKD. The CDR3 contains 15 residues. CDR3 protein: CAISIERGPPYEQYF. The CDR3 nucleotides are TGTGCCATCAGCATAGAGAGGGGGCCCCCCTACGAGCAGTACTTC.

V and J are TRBV21-1 and TRBJ2-1; the table assigns TRBD2, which was not confirmed against the DNA. TRBV21-1 is a recognized pseudogene. The CDR3 has 15 amino acids. The DNA of the CDR3 is TGTGCCAGCAGCTTCGGACTAGCGGGGGACAATGAGCAGTTCTTC. Amino acid sequence: CASSFGLAGDNEQFF.

CDR3 amino acids: CASSEGYGVDGYTF. Written as DNA, the CDR3 is TGTGCCAGCAGTGAAGGTTACGGGGTGGATGGCTACACCTTC. V and J are TRBV2 and TRBJ1-2; D gene unclear. The CDR3 runs 14 residues. The V gene's germline CDR1 is SNHLY and CDR2 FYNNEI. Trimming cost V 1 base and J 6 bases, with 12 bases left between them.

The CDR3 region is CASSVDGQGIYGYTF. The CDR3 DNA reads TGTGCCAGCAGCGTAGATGGACAGGGGATATATGGCTACACCTTC. V gene TRBV9 combines with J gene TRBJ1-2; 9 positions match TRBD1. The ends lost 0 bases at V and 5 bases at J; junction bases unmatched: 5. The CDR3 has 15 amino acids. Germline CDR1 is SGDLS and CDR2 is YYNGEE. Full variable domain (rest looked up from reference TRBV9 and TRBJ1-2): DSGVTQTPKHLITATGQRVTLRCSPRSGDLSVYWYQQSLDQGLQFLIQYYNGEERAKGNILERFSAQQFPDLHSELNLSSLELGDSALYFCASSVDGQGIYGYTFGSGTRLTVV.

This chain connects TRBV2 to TRBJ2-3; D remains ambiguous. The CDR3 length is 14 residues. Deletions cut 5 bases from V and 1 base from J, with 10 bases between. Looked up from germline, CDR1 is SNHLY and CDR2 is FYNNEI. CDR3: CASSFLGGTDTQYF. DNA for the CDR3: TGTGCCAGCAGTTTTCTGGGCGGCACAGATACGCAGTATTTT. Full variable domain (rest looked up from reference TRBV2 and TRBJ2-3): EPEVTQTPSHQVTQMGQEVILRCVPISNHLYFYWYRQILGQKVEFLVSFYNNEISEKSEIFDDQFSVERPDGSNFTLKIRSTKLEDSAMYFCASSFLGGTDTQYFGPGTRLTVL.

The genes are TRBV6-6 and TRBJ1-1; D possibly corresponds to TRBD1 (6 bases). Germline V lookup: CDR1 MNHNY, CDR2 SVGAGI (reference sequence). CDR3 length: 16 amino acids. Trimming left V 5 bases short and J 1 base short, with 17 bases between. The CDR3 region is CASSRSRTEWNTEAFF. In DNA form, the CDR3 reads TGTGCCAGCAGTCGGAGTAGGACAGAATGGAACACTGAAGCTTTCTTT.

The J gene is TRBJ2-7, the V gene TRBV7-2; no clear D. The germline V gene encodes CDR1 SGHTA and CDR2 FQGNSA. This CDR3 is 12 amino acids long. V gave up 5 bases and J gave up 6 bases, with 11 bases separating them. CDR3 DNA: TGTGCCAGCAGCCGCCGGGTTGGCGAGCAGTACTTC. This encodes CASSRRVGEQYF.

The chain carries TRBV23-1 and TRBJ1-1, with TRBD1 identical over 8 bases. TRBV23-1 carries the ORF label, with uncertain function. The junction had 3 bases not matched to a gene; V was cut back by 3 bases and J by 3 bases. This CDR3 has 14 residues. CDR3 protein: CASSHSTGDTEAFF. In DNA form, the CDR3 reads TGCGCCAGCAGTCACTCGACAGGGGACACTGAAGCTTTCTTT.

This chain links TRBV28 with TRBJ1-4; D gene unclear. CDR3 length equals 12 residues. The germline V and J ends were trimmed by 2 bases and 8 bases, with 6 bases remaining between them. Per germline, CDR1 MDHEN and CDR2 SYDVKM. The CDR3: CASSLNGEKLFF. The CDR3 DNA sequence: TGTGCCAGCAGTTTAAACGGGGAAAAACTGTTTTTT.

This chain uses TRBV9 with TRBJ2-3; 12 bases match TRBD2. After removal of 4 bases from V and 0 bases from J, the junction contained 12 bases not matched to a gene. The CDR3 consists of 19 residues. Germline CDR1 SGDLS, CDR2 YYNGEE. The CDR3 DNA sequence: TGTGCCAGCAGCCCAAGGACTAGCGGGACCTCTGCTAGCACAGATACGCAGTATTTT. Translated: CASSPRTSGTSASTDTQYF.

The V gene is TRBV7-3, the J gene TRBJ2-1; TRBD1 matches 10 bases. The CDR3 runs 15 residues. Unmatched junction bases numbered 10, after V lost 5 bases and J lost 9 bases. Per germline, CDR1 SGHTA and CDR2 FQGTGA. The CDR3 coding sequence is TGTGCCAGCAGCGCCGGGACAGGGGTGCGTGGTGAGCAGTTCTTC. Its translation: CASSAGTGVRGEQFF.

The V and J genes are TRBV29-1 and TRBJ2-7, with 7 bases aligning to TRBD1. The CDR3 spans 13 residues. Germline CDR1 and CDR2: SQVTM and ANQGSEA. V shed 6 bases, J shed 2 bases, and the junction held 7 bases outside the gene matches. The CDR3 is CSVETGTAYEQYF. In DNA, the CDR3 is TGCAGCGTAGAGACCGGGACAGCCTACGAGCAGTACTTC.

The chain couples TRBV5-1 to TRBJ2-7; D call uncertain. The CDR3 sequence is 17 residues long. The germline CDR1 and CDR2 sequences are SGHRS and YFSETQ. Trimming pared 0 bases from V and 6 bases from J, leaving 22 bases between. CDR3 amino acids: CASSLDGLGPLEFEQYF. CDR3 DNA: TGCGCCAGCAGCTTGGACGGTCTTGGGCCCTTGGAATTCGAGCAGTACTTC.

The J gene is TRBJ1-2, the V gene TRBV19, with D uncertain. The CDR3 is made up of 14 amino acids. Germline CDR1 and CDR2: LNHDA and SQIVND (reference sequence). With 5 bases removed from V and 3 bases from J, the gap between germline ends came to 13 bases. CDR3: CASSGTGGYYGYTF. DNA of the CDR3: TGTGCCAGTAGTGGAACCGGCGGTTACTATGGCTACACCTTC.

This chain uses TRBV29-1 with TRBJ2-5; 10 nucleotides agree with TRBD1. Germline lookup yields CDR1 SQVTM and CDR2 ANQGSEA. This CDR3 has 12 residues. Unmatched junction bases numbered 2, after V lost 6 bases and J lost 4 bases. In DNA form, the CDR3 reads TGCAGCGTGGACAGGGGGTTAGAGACCCAGTACTTC. Translating it yields CSVDRGLETQYF.

V gene TRBV18 combines with J gene TRBJ2-2, with 10 bases fitting TRBD2. There are 16 residues in the CDR3. Germline assignment: CDR1 KGHSH and CDR2 LQKENI. V trimming: 4 bases; J trimming: 0 bases; junction bases outside the gene matches: 2. DNA for the CDR3: TGTGCCAGCTCACGAGGACTAGCGGCGAACACCGGGGAGCTGTTTTTT. Translated: CASSRGLAANTGELFF.

The chain joins TRBV7-2 to TRBJ1-5; D might be TRBD1 (6 bases). The CDR3 has 14 residues. The V and J ends lost 5 bases and 1 base respectively, with 9 bases between them. Looked up from germline, CDR1 is SGHTA and CDR2 is FQGNSA. The CDR3 region is CASSRTVSNQPQHF. DNA of the CDR3: TGTGCCAGCAGCCGGACAGTAAGCAATCAGCCCCAGCATTTT.

The V call is TRBV5-1, the J call TRBJ1-1; TRBD1 agrees at 8 bases. The ends lost 4 bases at V and 5 bases at J; junction bases unmatched: 10. CDR3 length: 15 residues. Germline-derived CDR1 and CDR2 are SGHRS and YFSETQ. The CDR3 DNA reads TGCGCCAGCAGCGCGGAACCGACAGGGGATACTGAAGCTTTCTTT. Its protein product is CASSAEPTGDTEAFF.

This chain links TRBV29-1 with TRBJ1-2, with 10 bases matching TRBD1. The J segment lost 5 bases and the V segment lost 3 bases, leaving 6 bases of the junction unmatched. The germline V gene encodes CDR1 SQVTM and CDR2 ANQGSEA. The CDR3 sequence is 14 residues long. The DNA for the CDR3 is TGCAGCGTTGATCAGGGGACAGGGGAATATGGCTACACCTTC. Its protein is CSVDQGTGEYGYTF. Full variable domain (rest looked up from reference TRBV29-1 and TRBJ1-2): SAVISQKPSRDICQRGTSLTIQCQVDSQVTMMFWYRQQPGQSLTLIATANQGSEATYESGFVIDKFPISRPNLTFSTLTVSNMSPEDSSIYLCSVDQGTGEYGYTFGSGTRLTVV.

This clone was seen only once. The chain joins TRBV10-3 to TRBJ1-6; 9 nucleotides align to TRBD1. This CDR3 has 15 amino acids. Germline V gives CDR1 ENHRY, CDR2 SYGVKD. With 7 bases clipped from V and 7 bases from J, the junction kept 8 bases outside the gene matches. The CDR3 DNA is TGTGCCATCACACGGGGACAGGGCCAAAATTCACCCCTCCACTTT. It specifies CAITRGQGQNSPLHF.

The rearrangement links TRBV6-2 or TRBV6-3 to TRBJ1-1; 9 nucleotides line up with TRBD1. With V trimmed by 6 bases and J by 0 bases, 8 bases remained unmatched. Germline V lookup: CDR1 MNHEY, CDR2 SVGEGT. The CDR3 sequence is 16 residues long. The CDR3 is CASSRWTGAMNTEAFF. The CDR3 nucleotides read TGTGCCAGCAGCAGATGGACAGGGGCTATGAACACTGAAGCTTTCTTT.

The chain links TRBV12-3 or TRBV12-4 to TRBJ1-5; 7 nucleotides match TRBD1. Losses at the gene ends were 6 bases for V and 5 bases for J; bases not matched to a gene: 4. CDR3 size: 13 residues. The CDR3 region is CASSQTGHQPQHF. The CDR3 DNA sequence: TGTGCCAGCAGCCAGACAGGGCATCAGCCCCAGCATTTT.

The chain is built from TRBV28 and TRBJ2-3; unclear D gene. CDR3 length equals 11 residues. The V gene lost 8 bases and the J gene lost 6 bases, with 9 bases spanning the gap. Looked up from germline, CDR1 is MDHEN and CDR2 is SYDVKM. CDR3 nucleotides: TGTGCCAGCGGCATTTATGATACGCAGTATTTT. Protein: CASGIYDTQYF.

The chain recombines TRBV10-3 with TRBJ2-1; possible D gene TRBD2, 6 bases. V lost 3 bases to trimming and J lost 9 bases, with 15 bases between them. Germline V lookup: CDR1 ENHRY, CDR2 SYGVKD. The CDR3 totals 14 residues. CDR3 region: CAISEPRAAGEQFF. In DNA, the CDR3 is TGTGCCATCAGTGAACCAAGGGCAGCGGGTGAGCAGTTCTTC.

V usage is TRBV28 and J usage is TRBJ1-3, with 7 bases that match TRBD1. V lost 6 bases and J lost 1; bases outside the gene matches: 9. The CDR3 is made up of 16 amino acids. From germline, CDR1 is MDHEN and CDR2 SYDVKM. The CDR3 bases are TGTGCCAGCAGCCCAGTACAGGGGCAGTCTGGAAACACCATATATTTT. The encoded protein is CASSPVQGQSGNTIYF.